This entry is about one TCR beta chain. Trimming took 1 base from V and 3 from J; bases not matched to a gene: 6. The germline V gene encodes CDR1 MGHRA and CDR2 YSYEKL. This CDR3 contains 17 residues. These data come from a study of T-cell memory formation after mild COVID-19. In the study overall: The two donors had largely donor-specific TCR clusters.

TCRdb reprocessed the 5' RACE reads via MiXCR and lists one record per CDR3 protein. The sample records approximately 300,000 distinct CDR3 sequences, 15% to 20% being singletons. The specimen sequenced was PBMCs or a T cell subset sorted from them (not recorded which). The rearrangement uses TRBV4-1 and TRBJ2-3, with 11 nucleotides matching TRBD1. This TCR was recovered from a man aged 18 to 29 who had mild COVID-19 (a few samples of this study predate the infection). Cell type and time point are not known. CDR3 protein: CASSQVGQGARTDTQYF. CDR3 nucleotide sequence: TGCGCCAGCAGCCAAGTCGGACAGGGGGCGCGTACAGATACGCAGTATTTT.